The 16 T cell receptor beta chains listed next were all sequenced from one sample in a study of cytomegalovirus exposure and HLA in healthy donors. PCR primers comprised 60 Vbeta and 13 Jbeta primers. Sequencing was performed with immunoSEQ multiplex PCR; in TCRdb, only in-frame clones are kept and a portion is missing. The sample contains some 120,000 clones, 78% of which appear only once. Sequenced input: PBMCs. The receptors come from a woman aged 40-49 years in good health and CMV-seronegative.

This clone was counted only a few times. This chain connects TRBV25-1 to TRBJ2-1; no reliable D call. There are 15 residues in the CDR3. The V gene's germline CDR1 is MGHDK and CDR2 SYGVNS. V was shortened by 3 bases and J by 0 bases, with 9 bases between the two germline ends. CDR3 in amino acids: CASSDGGSSYNEQFF. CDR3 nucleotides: TGTGCCAGCAGTGATGGCGGCAGCTCCTACAATGAGCAGTTCTTC.

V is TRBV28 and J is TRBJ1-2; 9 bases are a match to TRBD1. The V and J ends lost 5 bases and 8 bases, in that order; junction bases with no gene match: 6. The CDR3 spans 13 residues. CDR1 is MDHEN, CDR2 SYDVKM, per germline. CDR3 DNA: TGTGCCAGCAGTACAGGGGGCGCTGAAGGCTACACCTTC. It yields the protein CASSTGGAEGYTF.

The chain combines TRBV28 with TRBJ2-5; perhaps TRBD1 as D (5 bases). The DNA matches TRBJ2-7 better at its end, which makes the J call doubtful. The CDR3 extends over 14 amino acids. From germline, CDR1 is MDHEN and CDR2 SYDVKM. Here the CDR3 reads CASSPSDRPYEQYF. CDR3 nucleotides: TGTGCCAGCAGCCCCTCCGACAGACCCTACGAGCAGTACTTC.

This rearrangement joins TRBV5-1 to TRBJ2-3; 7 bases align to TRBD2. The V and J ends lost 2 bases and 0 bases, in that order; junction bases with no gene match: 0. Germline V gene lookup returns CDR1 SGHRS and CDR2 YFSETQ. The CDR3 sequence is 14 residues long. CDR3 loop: CASSFSGSTDTQYF. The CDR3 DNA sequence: TGCGCCAGCAGCTTTAGCGGGAGCACAGATACGCAGTATTTT.

The CDR3 loop is CASRTRDSNTEAFF. The CDR3 DNA follows: TGTGCCAGCAGAACCCGGGATTCGAACACTGAAGCTTTCTTT. The gene calls are TRBV2 and TRBJ1-1; D is unclear. Trimming shortened V by 6 bases and J by 1 base, and 12 bases separated the two germline ends. CDR1 is SNHLY and CDR2 is FYNNEI in the germline V gene. This CDR3 spans 14 amino acids.

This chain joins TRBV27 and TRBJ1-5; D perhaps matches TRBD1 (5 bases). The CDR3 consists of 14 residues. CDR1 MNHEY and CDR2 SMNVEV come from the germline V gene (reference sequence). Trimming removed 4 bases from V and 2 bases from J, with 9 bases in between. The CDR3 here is CASSSGIGNQPQHF. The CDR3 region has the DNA TGTGCCAGCAGTTCAGGGATAGGCAATCAGCCCCAGCATTTT.

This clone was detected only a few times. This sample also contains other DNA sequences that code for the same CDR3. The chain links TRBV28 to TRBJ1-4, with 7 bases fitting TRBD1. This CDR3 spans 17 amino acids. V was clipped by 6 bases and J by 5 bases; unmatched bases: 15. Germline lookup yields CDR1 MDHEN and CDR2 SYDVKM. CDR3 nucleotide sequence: TGTGCCAGCAGCGTTCCCTTAGGGGGCGGCGAAAATGAAAAACTGTTTTTT. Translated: CASSVPLGGGENEKLFF. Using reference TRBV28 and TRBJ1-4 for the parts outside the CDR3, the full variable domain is DVKVTQSSRYLVKRTGEKVFLECVQDMDHENMFWYRQDPGLGLRLIYFSYDVKMKEKGDIPEGYSVSREKKERFSLILESASTNQTSMYLCASSVPLGGGENEKLFFGSGTQLSVL.

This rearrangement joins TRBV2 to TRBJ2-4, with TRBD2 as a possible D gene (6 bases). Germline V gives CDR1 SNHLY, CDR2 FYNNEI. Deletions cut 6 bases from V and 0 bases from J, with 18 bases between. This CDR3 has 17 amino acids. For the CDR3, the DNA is TGTGCCAGCAGGGCGGGGTTGGGACGTCAAGCCAAAAACATTCAGTACTTC. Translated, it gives CASRAGLGRQAKNIQYF.

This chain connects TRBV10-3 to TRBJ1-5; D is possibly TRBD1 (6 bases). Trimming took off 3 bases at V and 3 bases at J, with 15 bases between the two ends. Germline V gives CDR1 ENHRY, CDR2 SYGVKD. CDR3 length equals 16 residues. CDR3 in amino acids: CAISDPRGGLNQPQHF. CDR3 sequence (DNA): TGTGCCATCAGTGACCCGAGGGGGGGCCTCAATCAGCCCCAGCATTTT.

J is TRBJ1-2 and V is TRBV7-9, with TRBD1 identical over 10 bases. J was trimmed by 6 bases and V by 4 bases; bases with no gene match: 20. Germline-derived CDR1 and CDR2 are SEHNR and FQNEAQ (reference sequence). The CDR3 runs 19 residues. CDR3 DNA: TGTGCCAGCAGCTCTACCCCCGGGACAGGGGTTTCTTTGCGTGATGGCTACACCTTC. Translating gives CASSSTPGTGVSLRDGYTF.

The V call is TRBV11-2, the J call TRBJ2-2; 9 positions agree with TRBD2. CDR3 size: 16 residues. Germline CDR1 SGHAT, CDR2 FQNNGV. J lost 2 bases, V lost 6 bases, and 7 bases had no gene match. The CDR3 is CASRTLAGINTGELFF. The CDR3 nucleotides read TGTGCCAGCAGGACTCTAGCGGGGATTAACACCGGGGAGCTGTTTTTT. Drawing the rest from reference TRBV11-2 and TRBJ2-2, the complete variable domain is EAGVAQSPRYKIIEKRQSVAFWCNPISGHATLYWYQQILGQGPKLLIQFQNNGVVDDSQLPKDRFSAERLKGVDSTLKIQPAKLEDSAVYLCASRTLAGINTGELFFGEGSRLTVL.

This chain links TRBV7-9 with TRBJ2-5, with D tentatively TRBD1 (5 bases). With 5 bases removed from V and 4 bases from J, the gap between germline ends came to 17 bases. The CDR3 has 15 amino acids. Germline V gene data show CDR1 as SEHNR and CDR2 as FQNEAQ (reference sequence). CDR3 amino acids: CASSVLSRVPETQYF. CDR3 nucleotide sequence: TGTGCCAGCAGCGTACTCAGCAGGGTACCAGAGACCCAGTACTTC.

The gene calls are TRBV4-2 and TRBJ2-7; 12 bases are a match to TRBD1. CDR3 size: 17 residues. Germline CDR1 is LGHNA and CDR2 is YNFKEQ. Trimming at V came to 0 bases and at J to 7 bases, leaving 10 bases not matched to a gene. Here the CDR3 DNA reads TGTGCCAGCAGCCAAGAACTTTCGGGACAGGGGGCTCGTGAGCAGTACTTC. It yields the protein CASSQELSGQGAREQYF.

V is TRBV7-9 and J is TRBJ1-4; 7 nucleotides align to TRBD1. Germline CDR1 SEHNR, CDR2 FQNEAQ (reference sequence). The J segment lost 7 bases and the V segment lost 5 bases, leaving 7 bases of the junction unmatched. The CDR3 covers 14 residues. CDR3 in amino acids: CASSVTGDGEKLFF. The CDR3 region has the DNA TGTGCCAGCAGCGTTACAGGGGATGGTGAAAAACTGTTTTTT.

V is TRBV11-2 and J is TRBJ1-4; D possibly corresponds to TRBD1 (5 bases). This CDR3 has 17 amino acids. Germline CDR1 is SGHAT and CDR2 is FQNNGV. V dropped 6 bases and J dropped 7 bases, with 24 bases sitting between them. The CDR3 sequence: CASSFTLLRAGSEKLFF. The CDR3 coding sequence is TGTGCCAGCAGTTTTACCCTACTCAGGGCGGGGTCTGAAAAACTGTTTTTT.

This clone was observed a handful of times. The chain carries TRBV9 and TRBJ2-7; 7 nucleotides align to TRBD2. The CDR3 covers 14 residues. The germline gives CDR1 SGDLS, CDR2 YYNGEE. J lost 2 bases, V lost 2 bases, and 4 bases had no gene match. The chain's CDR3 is CASSVGGSPYEQYF. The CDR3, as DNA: TGTGCCAGCAGCGTTGGCGGGAGCCCCTACGAGCAGTACTTC.